This T cell receptor beta chain derives from a study of T cell clones after liver transplantation. Study at large: Liver transplant recipients had immunosuppression withdrawal attempted within 2 years. As an antigen-independent comparator, third-party-reactive TCRbeta sequences came from pre-transplant mixed lymphocyte reactions.

Sorting of unstimulated PBMCs yielded separate CD3+CD4+ and CD3+CD8+ fractions. The repertoire was sequenced with immunoSEQ multiplex PCR; TCRdb's copy has only in-frame clones and lacks some. The sample lists over 45,000 clones; 65% to 80% were seen once. This clone was seen once. Antigen: not known. V lost 2 bases to trimming and J lost 7 bases, with 13 bases between them. Germline V CDR1 and CDR2: SGHRS, YFSETQ. The CDR3 loop spans 15 amino acids. Regarding the study as a whole: Rather than being deleted, graft donor-reactive T cells may have moved into the graft.

The specimen was CD4+ T cells from blood, collected around 54 months after liver transplant. This sequence was found in a human patient who received a liver transplant. Some of these T cells may belong to the graft donor. The V and J genes are TRBV5-1 and TRBJ1-6, with no clear D. CDR3 DNA: TGCGCCAGCAGCTTAGAACCCTTGAGGAATTCACCCCTCCACTTT. Translation: CASSLEPLRNSPLHF.